This note documents a single T cell receptor (beta chain) sequence. CDR1 and CDR2 (germline): SGDLS, YYNGEE. Between the trimmed V and J ends, which lost 0 bases and 3 bases, there was a span of 9 bases. This CDR3 region has 14 residues. Patients who had autoimmune disease history or got systemic immunosuppression were left out. The sample is drawn from a study of OX40 agonist ivuxolimab in advanced cancers. Study in general: Dose-escalation patients had hepatocellular carcinoma, melanoma, renal cell or head and neck cancer. 40% to 50% of patients had received prior checkpoint inhibitor therapy.

This table comes from immunoSEQ multiplex PCR, and its TCRdb copy is limited to in-frame clones, with some not included. The sample holds 45,000 or so clones; nearly 90% are singletons and the top ten take less than 20%. The chain recombines TRBV9 with TRBJ1-1; D is unresolved. The sequence was obtained from an adult with an advanced solid tumor such as melanoma, head and neck, liver or kidney cancer. Sequences were derived from CD4+ or CD8+ T cells sorted from blood, sampled in a trial of the OX40 agonist ivuxolimab. Written as DNA, the CDR3 is TGTGCCAGCAGCGTAGAAAGTGGGGACACTGAAGCTTTCTTT. Translated, it gives CASSVESGDTEAFF.